Below, 6 T cell receptor beta chains from the same sample are listed, as sequenced in a study of blood T cell repertoires in COVID-19. TCRdb keeps only in-frame clones here, not all; method: immunoSEQ multiplex PCR. The sample lists 120,000 to 150,000 clones, approximately 80% occurring once. Sequencing was performed on peripheral blood. All receptors derive from a woman aged 40 to 55 with active or convalescent COVID-19.

V and J are TRBV3-1 (or the pseudogene TRBV3-2) and TRBJ2-7; a possible D gene is TRBD2 (7 bases). V was clipped by 0 bases and J by 1 base, with 16 bases between them. Germline CDR1 reads LGHDT; CDR2 reads YNNKEL (reference sequence). The CDR3 length is 17 residues. CDR3 DNA: TGTGCCAGCAGCCAAGATTGGTCCGGGGGGCGATCCTACGAGCAGTACTTC. This encodes CASSQDWSGGRSYEQYF.

This clone was observed a handful of times. J is TRBJ2-3 and V is TRBV2; D might be TRBD2 (6 bases). Per germline, CDR1 SNHLY and CDR2 FYNNEI. The CDR3 is made up of 14 amino acids. With 7 bases removed from V and 5 bases from J, the gap between germline ends came to 16 bases. The CDR3 sequence: CASMVGGLIDTQYF. The CDR3 DNA follows: TGTGCCAGCATGGTCGGGGGTTTAATAGATACGCAGTATTTT.

The genes are TRBV28 and TRBJ1-2, with 10 bases fitting TRBD1. V shed 5 bases, J shed 4 bases, and the junction held 10 bases outside the gene matches. Germline CDR1 is MDHEN and CDR2 is SYDVKM. The CDR3 covers 16 residues. DNA of the CDR3: TGTGCCAGCAGTAATCCGAGGGGACAGGGGCGCTATGGCTACACCTTC. Translated: CASSNPRGQGRYGYTF.

This clone was observed a few times. V usage is TRBV5-1 and J usage is TRBJ2-1; TRBD2 might be the D (5 bases). The CDR3 totals 14 residues. V lost 1 base, J lost 12 bases, and 17 bases lay in between. Germline V lookup: CDR1 SGHRS, CDR2 YFSETQ. This CDR3 reads CASSLPVGESRQFF. CDR3 DNA sequence: TGCGCCAGCAGCTTGCCAGTCGGGGAGTCAAGGCAGTTCTTC.

This chain links TRBV19 with TRBJ2-1, with 14 bases fitting TRBD2. The V and J ends lost 5 bases and 9 bases, in that order; junction bases with no gene match: 6. The CDR3 length is 15 residues. From germline, CDR1 is LNHDA and CDR2 SQIVND (reference sequence). This chain's CDR3 is CASSSATSGRGEQFF. CDR3 bases: TGTGCCAGTAGTTCCGCGACTAGCGGGAGGGGTGAGCAGTTCTTC.

V gene TRBV6-5 combines with J gene TRBJ2-2; maybe TRBD1 (6 bases). Germline V gene lookup returns CDR1 MNHEY and CDR2 SVGAGI. The CDR3 spans 14 residues. V lost 9 bases, J lost 4 bases, and 15 bases lay in between. In DNA, the CDR3 is TGTGCCAGTGCCCCGGGACACTTCACCGGGGAGCTGTTTTTT. Amino acids: CASAPGHFTGELFF.